This is a list of T cell receptor beta chains from one sample in a study of tumor and adjacent non-tumor tissue in lung cancer. TCRdb ran MiXCR on the multiplex PCR reads and lists one entry per CDR3 protein. The sample lists about 100,000 distinct CDR3 sequences, 65% occurring once. Sequenced sample: distant non-tumor lung tissue. Receptor source: a man aged 25 to 45 with non-small cell lung cancer. Each CDR3 is given without its conserved first and last residue. Only part of the rows carry a size: once, few, many, or a class if the clone is expanded.

abundance | v_gene | CDR3aa
NA | TRBV29-1 | SVVPVTNYIYT
NA | TRBV29-1 | SASRSANTGELF
few | TRBV6-4 | ASSFRSTDTQY
NA | TRBV5-4 | TSSLVGQGETQY
few | TRBV4-2 | ASSQDWTGLPYEQY
once | TRBV29-1 | SVEGASGGRTDTRY
once | TRBV12-3/TRBV12-4 | ASSSAGAQKDTQY
NA | TRBV20-1 | SANGMGHFYVHY
many | TRBV20-1 | SAREVQVPEGSPLH
many | TRBV11-1 | ASSPKAGGHEQY
NA | TRBV20-1 | SVPTSGGTDTQY
many | TRBV12-3/TRBV12-4 | ASSLWTGAVNNSPLH
NA | TRBV6-4 | ASRLGPTGELF
few | TRBV30 | AWSVQGQIIQY
NA | TRBV20-1 | SARVPRPEAQH
NA | TRBV4-2 | ASSQDNSGGSDTQY
NA | TRBV20-1 | NARAPGELTDTQY
NA | TRBV20-1 | SATSNNGGDQETQY
many | TRBV4-3 | ASSQGYRGKETQY
many | TRBV4-3 | ASSQGFGHYNEQF
NA | TRBV11-2 | ASSTRTGGRTDTQC
once | TRBV4-1 | VSSQDPGTSYEQH
once | TRBV20-1 | SARDSGSVANYGYT
NA | TRBV20-1 | SAGSARYDYT
NA | TRBV7-9 | ASSRDREGYT
NA | TRBV10-3 | AITGDVSYNSPLH
once | TRBV20-1 | SASEVDIQY
NA | TRBV4-1 | ASNQGRGGRYKEQF
NA | TRBV11-3 | TSSLSLGFEQY
once | TRBV20-1 | SARDNRGLGNNSSLH
NA | TRBV6-1 | TNSAQITDTQY
NA | TRBV20-1 | NARDLWGYRDGELF